This T cell receptor (beta chain) was captured in a study of blood T cell repertoires in COVID-19. Study background: Some COVID-19 samples were acute and others convalescent; all came from the United States, Italy and Spain. T cells, B-cell-depleted T cells, or PBMCs supplied cDNA or gDNA.

In germline, CDR1 is SGHTA, CDR2 FQGNSA. Trimming removed 1 base at V and 6 bases at J, with 13 bases between. The CDR3 runs to 15 residues. Authors' analysis steps: Quantification of nucleated cells was approximated via reference gene primer amplification. TCRdb keeps only in-frame clones here, not all; method: immunoSEQ multiplex PCR. V and J calls and clone size are as listed in that table; D and trimming were resolved from the DNA. Of fewer than 150,000 clones in the sample, roughly three quarters were seen once. The source of this sequence is a man aged 80 or over with acute or convalescent COVID-19. This rearrangement joins TRBV7-2 to TRBJ2-1; D might be TRBD1 (7 bases). What was sequenced was peripheral blood. CDR3 DNA: TGTGCCAGCAGCTTAGTCGGGGGACAGTCCAATGAGCAGTTCTTC. It encodes CASSLVGGQSNEQFF.